This record looks at one TCR beta chain sequence and its context. Its antigen is not identified. Compared with germline, one end of the junction differs, possibly owing to a read error. The second PCR ran about 6 to 12 cycles with a sample-barcoded 5' primer and J-beta primers. Any given sample supplied a minimum of 2.5 million CDR3-containing paired-end reads. MiXCR, applied by TCRdb to the 5' RACE reads, yields one record per CDR3 protein. The sample has 800,000 to 950,000 distinct CDR3 sequences; roughly 50% are singletons. These data originate in a study of blood T cells in healthy people across ages. Study outcomes and limitations: There was no known CMV status for donors, so expanded clonotype changes were possibly confounded. Naive CD4+ cell counts and diversity both ran higher in long-lived than in aged donors.

The CDR3 contains 14 residues. The chain employs TRBV12-3 or TRBV12-4 and TRBJ1-2; the D gene is possibly TRBD1 (6 bases). The sequenced sample was blood. The receptor was isolated from a man aged 30-40 years in good health. As DNA, the CDR3 is TGTGCCAGCAGTCTTACCCAGGGGACGGGTGGCCACACCTTC. Translated: CASSLTQGTGGHTF.